These 20 T cell receptor beta chains were sequenced from one sample in a study of T-cell memory formation after mild COVID-19. TCRdb reprocessed the 5' RACE reads via MiXCR and lists one record per CDR3 protein. The sample lists under 110,000 distinct CDR3 sequences, roughly 12% seen once, with roughly 30% in the top ten. The sample taken for sequencing was PBMCs or a T cell subset sorted from them (not recorded which). These receptors were obtained from an adult woman who had mild COVID-19 (a few samples of this study predate the infection). Cell type and time point are not known.

The CDR3 DNA reads as TGTGCCAGCACCTCTGGGGGACACCTGAACACTGAAGCTTTCTTT. Translating gives CASTSGGHLNTEAFF. The chain has TRBV9 and TRBJ1-1, with a tentative D call TRBD1 (6 bases). CDR3 length: 15 amino acids. V gave up 6 bases and J gave up 0 bases, with 15 bases separating them. Germline V gene lookup returns CDR1 SGDLS and CDR2 YYNGEE. Full variable domain (outside the CDR3, taken from reference TRBV9 and TRBJ1-1): DSGVTQTPKHLITATGQRVTLRCSPRSGDLSVYWYQQSLDQGLQFLIQYYNGEERAKGNILERFSAQQFPDLHSELNLSSLELGDSALYFCASTSGGHLNTEAFFGQGTRLTVV.

The chain links TRBV7-9 to TRBJ2-5; tentative D call: TRBD1 (5 bases). Deletions cut 5 bases from V and 4 bases from J, with 11 bases between. Germline V lookup: CDR1 SEHNR, CDR2 FQNEAQ (reference sequence). The CDR3 has 13 residues. The CDR3 reads CASSPDSLETQYF. CDR3 nucleotides: TGTGCCAGCAGCCCAGACAGCCTAGAGACCCAGTACTTC.

The chain carries TRBV7-9 and TRBJ2-1; D gene ambiguous. Trimming left V 1 base short and J 6 bases short, with 7 bases between. The CDR3 has 13 amino acids. Germline V gene lookup returns CDR1 SEHNR and CDR2 FQNEAQ (reference sequence). CDR3 region: CASSLGPPNEQFF. The CDR3 DNA sequence: TGTGCCAGCAGCTTAGGACCACCCAATGAGCAGTTCTTC.

This clonotype was picked up many times. The CDR3 bases are TGTGCTAGTGGCCACCTACCCGACAGGACCGGGGAAGAGACCCAGTACTTC. Amino acids: CASGHLPDRTGEETQYF. The rearrangement uses TRBV12-5 and TRBJ2-5, with D maybe TRBD1 (6 bases). The CDR3 totals 17 residues. The V gene lost 6 bases and the J gene lost 3 bases, with 23 bases spanning the gap. Per the germline V gene, CDR1 is LGHNT and CDR2 is FRNRAP.

This clonotype was seen a few times. DNA for the CDR3: TGTGCCAGCAGCTTTGGACACAACACCGGGGAGCTGTTTTTT. Amino acids: CASSFGHNTGELFF. The chain combines TRBV7-3 with TRBJ2-2; D is possibly TRBD1 (5 bases). The CDR3 consists of 14 residues. Germline V lookup: CDR1 SGHTA, CDR2 FQGTGA. V shed 3 bases and J shed 2 bases, with 7 bases lying between them.

This clonotype has ten or more counts. V gene TRBV6-5 combines with J gene TRBJ1-5, with a weak D call TRBD1 (6 bases). In germline, CDR1 is MNHEY, CDR2 SVGAGI. This CDR3 has 16 amino acids. The V gene lost 5 bases and the J gene lost 6 bases, with 20 bases spanning the gap. This CDR3 reads CASSVRRGGGGQPQHF. The DNA for the CDR3 is TGTGCCAGCAGTGTACGGAGGGGGGGAGGGGGTCAGCCCCAGCATTTT.

The chain couples TRBV3-1 to TRBJ2-7; 9 bases match TRBD1. Germline CDR1 reads LGHDT; CDR2 reads YNNKEL (reference sequence). The CDR3 length is 17 residues. J gave up 3 bases and V 2 bases, and 11 bases lay outside the gene matches. The CDR3 protein is CASSQPPSGQGIYEQYF. In nucleotides, the CDR3 is TGTGCCAGCAGCCAACCTCCTTCGGGACAGGGAATCTACGAGCAGTACTTC.

The CDR3 reads CAWESFDGETQYF. CDR3 DNA sequence: TGTGCCTGGGAGAGTTTCGATGGGGAGACCCAGTACTTC. The chain employs TRBV30 and TRBJ2-5, with D uncertain. The CDR3 length is 13 residues. CDR1 and CDR2 (germline): GTSNPN, SVGIG (reference sequence). The V end was cut by 5 bases, the J end by 5 bases, with 15 bases between. Full variable domain (remainder filled in from reference TRBV30 and TRBJ2-5): SQTIHQWPATLVQPVGSPLSLECTVEGTSNPNLYWYRQAAGRGLQLLFYSVGIGQISSEVPQNLSASRPQDRQFILSSKKLLLSDSGFYLCAWESFDGETQYFGPGTRLLVL.

V usage is TRBV4-2 and J usage is TRBJ2-5, with D hard to call. Trimming removed 0 bases at V and 1 base at J, with 12 bases between. Per germline, CDR1 LGHNA and CDR2 YNFKEQ. The CDR3 has 16 amino acids. The CDR3 here is CASSQDKERLQETQYF. In DNA, the CDR3 is TGTGCCAGCAGCCAAGATAAAGAGCGCCTCCAAGAGACCCAGTACTTC.

The chain carries TRBV5-6 and TRBJ2-3, with TRBD2 matching over 9 bases. Germline trimming cut 1 base from V and 2 bases from J; bases unmatched to any gene: 8. CDR1 and CDR2 (germline): SGHDT, YYEEEE. There are 17 residues in the CDR3. The CDR3: CASSLIASGVLTDTQYF. The CDR3 region has the DNA TGTGCCAGCAGCTTGATCGCTAGCGGGGTCCTCACAGATACGCAGTATTTT.

This clonotype was counted only a few times. The V and J genes are TRBV20-1 and TRBJ1-5; D unclear. There are 16 residues in the CDR3. The germline V gene has CDR1 DFQATT and CDR2 SNEGSKA (reference sequence). Trimming shortened V by 0 bases and J by 6 bases, and 18 bases separated the two germline ends. The CDR3 DNA sequence: TGCAGTGCTAGAGAGGTGGAATGGCCTGGCATTCAGCCCCAGCATTTT. Translation: CSAREVEWPGIQPQHF.

The rearrangement joins TRBV6-5 to TRBJ1-2, with a tentative D call TRBD1 (6 bases). CDR1 MNHEY and CDR2 SVGAGI come from the germline V gene. The CDR3 loop spans 13 amino acids. The germline V and J ends were trimmed by 2 bases and 5 bases, with 9 bases remaining between them. Written as DNA, the CDR3 is TGTGCCAGCAGTTACGGGGGGCTGTATGGCTACACCTTC. Its protein product is CASSYGGLYGYTF.

This clonotype was picked up many times. The J gene is TRBJ1-2, the V gene TRBV2; 7 bases are shared with TRBD1. V shed 8 bases, J shed 6 bases, and the junction held 12 bases outside the gene matches. This CDR3 is 14 amino acids long. Germline V gives CDR1 SNHLY, CDR2 FYNNEI. The CDR3 protein is CASLDRVLSHGYTF. In DNA, the CDR3 is TGTGCCAGCCTCGACAGGGTCTTATCCCATGGCTACACCTTC.

This clonotype has a handful of counts. The chain recombines TRBV23-1 with TRBJ2-1, with TRBD1 matching 8 bases. TRBV23-1 belongs to the ORF category, with a function that is uncertain. CDR3 length equals 15 residues. The V segment lost 3 bases and the J segment 7 bases; nucleotides outside the gene matches: 8. The CDR3 sequence is CASSHGARQGNEQFF. CDR3 DNA: TGCGCCAGCAGTCACGGGGCCCGACAGGGGAATGAGCAGTTCTTC.

The V and J genes are TRBV4-3 and TRBJ2-1, with no clear D. The CDR3 is made up of 13 amino acids. In germline, CDR1 is LGHNA, CDR2 YSLEER. V was shortened by 4 bases and J by 7 bases, with 11 bases between the two germline ends. The CDR3 reads CASSPRSGNEQFF. The CDR3 DNA reads as TGCGCCAGCAGCCCCCGCTCAGGTAATGAGCAGTTCTTC.

This clonotype was seen only a few times. CDR3 in amino acids: CASSLGLRGENEKLFF. The CDR3 nucleotides are TGTGCCAGCAGCTTGGGTCTTCGGGGCGAAAATGAAAAACTGTTTTTT. The J gene is TRBJ1-4, the V gene TRBV7-8; weak D call: TRBD1 (5 bases). The CDR3 has 16 amino acids. V lost 3 bases, J lost 5 bases, and 16 bases lay in between. Germline V gene sequence: CDR1 SGHVS, CDR2 FQNEAQ.

The V gene is TRBV20-1, the J gene TRBJ2-7; either TRBD1 or TRBD2 may supply D (5 bases each). Germline V lookup: CDR1 DFQATT, CDR2 SNEGSKA (reference sequence). The CDR3 consists of 15 residues. V lost 2 bases, J lost 4 bases, and 18 bases lay in between. CDR3 region: CSARTGTEAFYEQYF. CDR3 DNA sequence: TGCAGTGCTAGAACCGGGACGGAGGCCTTTTACGAGCAGTACTTC.

This clonotype has more than one count but fewer than ten. The rearrangement uses TRBV7-8 and TRBJ1-6; 9 bases map to TRBD1. This CDR3 has 16 residues. The ends lost 3 bases at V and 10 bases at J; junction bases unmatched: 10. Germline CDR1 and CDR2: SGHVS and FQNEAQ. The chain's CDR3 is CASSFRTGAGQSPLHF. The CDR3 DNA sequence: TGTGCCAGCAGCTTTCGGACAGGGGCTGGGCAATCACCCCTCCACTTT.

This clonotype was counted a few times. The V call is TRBV12-3 or TRBV12-4, the J call TRBJ2-2; D call uncertain. V lost 2 bases to trimming and J lost 5 bases, with 18 bases between them. The CDR3 runs 17 residues. The CDR3, as DNA: TGTGCCAGCAGTTTAAGTCCCACTGGCACTTTGACCGGGGAGCTGTTTTTT. Translated, it gives CASSLSPTGTLTGELFF.

V usage is TRBV4-1 and J usage is TRBJ1-2; TRBD1 is a possible D gene (5 bases). Germline CDR1 reads MGHRA; CDR2 reads YSYEKL. Trimming left V 1 base short and J 6 bases short, with 15 bases between. The CDR3 loop spans 15 amino acids. The CDR3 bases are TGCGCCAGCAGCCAAGGGCCAAGGGGTCGTGATGGCTACACCTTC. Residues: CASSQGPRGRDGYTF.